A selection of T cell receptor beta chains follows, all from one sample in a study of shared clonotypes between healthy human individuals. The protocol was immunoSEQ multiplex PCR, while the TCRdb copy is restricted to in-frame clones and leaves out a portion. The sample contains approximately 1,500,000 clones, under 99% of which appear only once. The specimen sequenced was naive CD4+ T cells sorted from blood. These receptors were taken from a man aged 25-45 years in good health. CDR3s include the opening cysteine and the closing phenylalanine or tryptophan. Fields, in order: J gene, V gene, clone size, D gene, CDR3 protein, CDR3 DNA. The D gene is left open where the match is weak. Some rows have no size entry. The others give once, few or many, or a class for an expanded clone.

J gene: TRBJ1-1
V gene: TRBV5-4
clone size: -
D gene: TRBD1
CDR3 protein: CASSSLGQVNTEAFF
CDR3 DNA: TGTGCCAGCAGCTCCTTAGGACAGGTGAACACTGAAGCTTTCTTT

J gene: TRBJ1-3
V gene: TRBV15
clone size: -
D gene: -
CDR3 protein: CATSRGRNTIYF
CDR3 DNA: TGTGCCACCAGCAGAGGTAGAAACACCATATATTTT

J gene: TRBJ2-7
V gene: TRBV10-3
clone size: -
D gene: -
CDR3 protein: CATATGMTEHF
CDR3 DNA: TGTGCCACCGCGACGGGTATGACGGAACACTTC

J gene: TRBJ2-7
V gene: TRBV5-4
clone size: -
D gene: TRBD2
CDR3 protein: CASSIGASGRDEQYF
CDR3 DNA: TGTGCCAGCAGCATCGGGGCTAGCGGGAGGGACGAGCAGTACTTC

J gene: TRBJ2-5
V gene: TRBV18
clone size: -
D gene: TRBD1
CDR3 protein: CASSFAQGAETQYF
CDR3 DNA: TGTGCCAGCTCATTCGCACAGGGGGCAGAGACCCAGTACTTC

J gene: TRBJ2-3
V gene: TRBV9
clone size: -
D gene: TRBD2
CDR3 protein: CASSASGRGSTQYF
CDR3 DNA: TGTGCCAGCAGCGCTAGCGGGAGAGGATCTACGCAGTATTTT

J gene: TRBJ2-7
V gene: TRBV10-2
clone size: -
D gene: -
CDR3 protein: CASSRLSGPSPYEQYF
CDR3 DNA: TGCGCCAGCAGTCGCCTCAGCGGACCCAGTCCCTACGAGCAGTACTTC

J gene: TRBJ2-1
V gene: TRBV10-1
clone size: -
D gene: TRBD2
CDR3 protein: CASSELPPSGSYNEQFF
CDR3 DNA: TGCGCCAGCAGTGAGTTACCTCCTAGCGGCTCCTACAATGAGCAGTTCTTC

J gene: TRBJ2-3
V gene: TRBV29-1
clone size: -
D gene: -
CDR3 protein: CSVDAAGRADTQYF
CDR3 DNA: TGCAGCGTTGACGCGGCGGGACGGGCAGATACGCAGTATTTT

J gene: TRBJ1-5
V gene: TRBV27
clone size: -
D gene: -
CDR3 protein: CASSPWGGLGNQPQHF
CDR3 DNA: TGTGCCAGCAGTCCCTGGGGAGGGTTAGGAAATCAGCCCCAGCATTTT

J gene: TRBJ2-5
V gene: TRBV28
clone size: -
D gene: TRBD1
CDR3 protein: CASSGQPAETQYF
CDR3 DNA: TGTGCCAGCTCGGGACAGCCGGCCGAGACCCAGTACTTC

J gene: TRBJ2-1
V gene: TRBV5-6
clone size: -
D gene: TRBD2
CDR3 protein: CASSLRLAGVGSYNEQFF
CDR3 DNA: TGTGCCAGCAGCTTGCGGCTAGCGGGAGTAGGCTCCTACAATGAGCAGTTCTTC

J gene: TRBJ2-3
V gene: TRBV15
clone size: -
D gene: -
CDR3 protein: CATSRDRDFSTDTQYF
CDR3 DNA: TGTGCCACCAGCAGAGATAGGGACTTCAGCACAGATACGCAGTATTTT

J gene: TRBJ1-2
V gene: TRBV7-2
clone size: -
D gene: -
CDR3 protein: CASSPRLGSYGYTF
CDR3 DNA: TGTGCCAGCAGCCCTCGTTTGGGCTCCTATGGCTACACCTTC

J gene: TRBJ2-7
V gene: TRBV18
clone size: -
D gene: TRBD1
CDR3 protein: CASSPRTGTSSYEQYF
CDR3 DNA: TGTGCCAGCTCACCCAGGACAGGTACCAGCTCCTACGAGCAGTACTTC

J gene: TRBJ2-3
V gene: TRBV11-3
clone size: -
D gene: -
CDR3 protein: CASSLVGGDTDTQYF
CDR3 DNA: TGTGCCAGCAGCTTAGTAGGCGGAGACACAGATACGCAGTATTTT

J gene: TRBJ2-7
V gene: TRBV28
clone size: -
D gene: -
CDR3 protein: CASRAGSYEQYF
CDR3 DNA: TGTGCCAGCAGAGCAGGGTCCTACGAGCAGTACTTC

J gene: TRBJ2-7
V gene: TRBV19
clone size: -
D gene: -
CDR3 protein: CASSPGHYEQYF
CDR3 DNA: TGTGCCAGTAGCCCCGGCCACTACGAGCAGTACTTC

J gene: TRBJ2-7
V gene: TRBV9
clone size: -
D gene: -
CDR3 protein: CASSVGPRGGGEQYF
CDR3 DNA: TGTGCCAGCAGCGTAGGGCCCAGGGGTGGTGGCGAGCAGTACTTC

J gene: TRBJ1-1
V gene: TRBV13
clone size: -
D gene: -
CDR3 protein: CASSSNSYTEAFF
CDR3 DNA: TGTGCCAGCAGCTCAAATAGTTACACTGAAGCTTTCTTT

J gene: TRBJ2-2
V gene: TRBV2
clone size: once
D gene: -
CDR3 protein: CASSVGLSGTGELFF
CDR3 DNA: TGTGCCAGCAGTGTCGGACTCAGCGGTACCGGGGAGCTGTTTTTT

J gene: TRBJ2-7
V gene: TRBV10-3
clone size: -
D gene: -
CDR3 protein: CAISLLGSSGNEQYF
CDR3 DNA: TGTGCCATCAGCCTTTTAGGTAGTAGCGGCAACGAGCAGTACTTC

J gene: TRBJ1-3
V gene: TRBV5-4
clone size: once
D gene: TRBD1
CDR3 protein: CASSRGGAGGNTIYF
CDR3 DNA: TGTGCCAGCAGCCGAGGGGGCGCAGGTGGAAACACCATATATTTT

J gene: TRBJ2-4
V gene: TRBV18
clone size: few
D gene: -
CDR3 protein: CASSPTTGRGNIQYF
CDR3 DNA: TGTGCCAGTTCCCCAACAACAGGGCGGGGAAACATTCAGTACTTC

J gene: TRBJ1-5
V gene: TRBV7-9
clone size: -
D gene: TRBD1
CDR3 protein: CASSLEGAYQPQHF
CDR3 DNA: TGTGCCAGCAGCTTAGAGGGGGCCTATCAGCCCCAGCATTTT

J gene: TRBJ2-1
V gene: TRBV27
clone size: once
D gene: -
CDR3 protein: CASILRRTRGYNEQFF
CDR3 DNA: TGTGCCAGCATCCTCCGGAGGACACGGGGTTACAATGAGCAGTTCTTC

J gene: TRBJ2-7
V gene: TRBV19
clone size: -
D gene: TRBD2
CDR3 protein: CASSTSGTSWYEQYF
CDR3 DNA: TGTGCCAGTAGTACCTCCGGGACTAGCTGGTACGAGCAGTACTTC

J gene: TRBJ2-7
V gene: TRBV9
clone size: -
D gene: -
CDR3 protein: CASSNRVWQGEQYF
CDR3 DNA: TGTGCCAGCAGCAACAGGGTTTGGCAGGGCGAGCAGTACTTC

J gene: TRBJ1-1
V gene: TRBV5-4
clone size: -
D gene: -
CDR3 protein: CASSTRGRANTEAFF
CDR3 DNA: TGTGCCAGCAGCACAAGAGGACGGGCGAACACTGAAGCTTTCTTT

J gene: TRBJ2-3
V gene: TRBV28
clone size: -
D gene: -
CDR3 protein: CASSFPSHTDTQYF
CDR3 DNA: TGTGCCAGCAGTTTTCCCAGCCACACAGATACGCAGTATTTT

J gene: TRBJ2-5
V gene: TRBV5-6
clone size: -
D gene: -
CDR3 protein: CASHGGAGLVTETQYF
CDR3 DNA: TGTGCCAGCCACGGTGGGGCAGGGCTGGTTACAGAGACCCAGTACTTC

J gene: TRBJ1-5
V gene: TRBV19
clone size: -
D gene: TRBD1
CDR3 protein: CASSRWDREFSNQPQHF
CDR3 DNA: TGTGCCAGTAGTCGATGGGACAGGGAGTTTTCGAATCAGCCCCAGCATTTT

J gene: TRBJ2-6
V gene: TRBV4-2
clone size: -
D gene: -
CDR3 protein: CASSQDRQGPGANVLTF
CDR3 DNA: TGTGCCAGCAGCCAAGATCGTCAGGGGCCCGGGGCCAACGTCCTGACTTTC

J gene: TRBJ1-5
V gene: TRBV27
clone size: -
D gene: -
CDR3 protein: CASSLSGNSNQPQHF
CDR3 DNA: TGTGCCAGCAGTTTGTCAGGAAATAGCAATCAGCCCCAGCATTTT

J gene: TRBJ2-2
V gene: TRBV6-5
clone size: -
D gene: TRBD1
CDR3 protein: CASSSGTGVLAGELFF
CDR3 DNA: TGTGCCAGCAGTTCTGGGACAGGCGTACTAGCCGGGGAGCTGTTTTTT

J gene: TRBJ1-4
V gene: TRBV4-1
clone size: once
D gene: -
CDR3 protein: CASSHPGNGLNEKLFF
CDR3 DNA: TGCGCCAGCAGCCACCCTGGGAACGGCCTTAATGAAAAACTGTTTTTT

J gene: TRBJ2-5
V gene: TRBV18
clone size: -
D gene: -
CDR3 protein: CASSPQLKTQYF
CDR3 DNA: TGTGCCAGCTCACCCCAACTAAAGACCCAGTACTTC

J gene: TRBJ2-5
V gene: TRBV29-1
clone size: -
D gene: -
CDR3 protein: CSVEAEVETQYF
CDR3 DNA: TGCAGCGTTGAAGCCGAGGTGGAGACCCAGTACTTC

J gene: TRBJ2-5
V gene: TRBV9
clone size: once
D gene: -
CDR3 protein: CASSSGLWETQYF
CDR3 DNA: TGTGCCAGCAGCTCCGGGCTATGGGAGACCCAGTACTTC